This is a list of T cell receptor beta chains from one sample in a study of blood T cell repertoires in COVID-19. Clones were sequenced by immunoSEQ multiplex PCR, and TCRdb holds only the in-frame ones, with some missing. There are fewer than 70,000 clones in the sample; roughly 84% occur only once, and under 9% lies in the top ten. The sequencing input was peripheral blood. Receptor source: a man aged 50 to 59 with active COVID-19. Both conserved end residues are part of each CDR3. The D gene is left open where the match is weak.

j_call,d_call,v_call,cdr3_aa
TRBJ2-3,-,TRBV24-1,CATSDPTGTGTDTQYF
TRBJ2-3,TRBD2,TRBV7-9,CASSPLLTSGTDTQYF
TRBJ2-5,-,TRBV5-5,CASSGTPQETQYF
TRBJ2-1,TRBD1,TRBV6-2/TRBV6-3,CASSRQGLGNEQFF
TRBJ1-5,-,TRBV29-1,CSATGGNQPQHF
TRBJ1-5,-,TRBV7-2,CASSARVNQPQHF
TRBJ1-5,TRBD1,TRBV18,CASSRDSNSNQPQHF
TRBJ2-1,TRBD2,TRBV4-3,CASSLGFATSGNEQFF
TRBJ2-7,TRBD2,TRBV7-2,CASSANGLAGDEQYF
TRBJ1-4,TRBD1,TRBV28,CASSTGSLRGQSNEKLFF
TRBJ1-2,-,TRBV29-1,CSVGGVRGKSSNGYTF
TRBJ2-3,-,TRBV7-2,CASSKNTGYTDTQYF
TRBJ1-4,TRBD1,TRBV5-8,CASRPWTGDEKLFF
TRBJ2-7,TRBD1,TRBV18,CASSPAGTGAEQYF
TRBJ1-2,TRBD1,TRBV2,CASIRDRVNYGYTF
TRBJ2-1,TRBD2,TRBV7-3,CASSLGAGGREQFF
TRBJ2-1,-,TRBV5-6,CASSLGTGQIEQFF
TRBJ1-5,-,TRBV6-6,CASSPMTAGDDNQPQHF